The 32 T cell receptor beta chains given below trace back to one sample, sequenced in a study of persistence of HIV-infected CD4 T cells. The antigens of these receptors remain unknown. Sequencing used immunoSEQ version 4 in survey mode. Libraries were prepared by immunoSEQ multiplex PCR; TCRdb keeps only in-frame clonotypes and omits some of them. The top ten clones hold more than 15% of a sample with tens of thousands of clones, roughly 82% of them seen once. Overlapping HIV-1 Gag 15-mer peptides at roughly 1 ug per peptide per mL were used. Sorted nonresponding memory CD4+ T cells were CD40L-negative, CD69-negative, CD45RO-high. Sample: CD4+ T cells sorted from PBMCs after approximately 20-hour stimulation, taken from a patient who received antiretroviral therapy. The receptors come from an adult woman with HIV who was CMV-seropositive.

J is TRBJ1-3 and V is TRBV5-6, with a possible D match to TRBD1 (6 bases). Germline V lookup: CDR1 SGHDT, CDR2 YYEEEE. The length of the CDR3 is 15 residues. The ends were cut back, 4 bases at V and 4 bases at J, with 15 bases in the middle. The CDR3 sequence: CASSLGGRGGNTIYF. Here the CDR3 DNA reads TGTGCCAGCAGCCTGGGTGGCAGGGGAGGAAACACCATATATTTT.

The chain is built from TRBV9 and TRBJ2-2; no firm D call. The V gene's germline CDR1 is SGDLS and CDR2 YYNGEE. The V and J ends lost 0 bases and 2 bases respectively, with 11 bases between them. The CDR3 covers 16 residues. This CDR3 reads CASSVDPSSNTGELFF. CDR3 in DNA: TGTGCCAGCAGCGTAGATCCCTCCTCCAACACCGGGGAGCTGTTTTTT.

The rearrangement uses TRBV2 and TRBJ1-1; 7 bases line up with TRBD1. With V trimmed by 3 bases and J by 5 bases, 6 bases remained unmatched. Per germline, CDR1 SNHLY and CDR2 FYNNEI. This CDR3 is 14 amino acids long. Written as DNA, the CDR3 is TGTGCCAGCAGTGATCGCGCAGGGGGGACTGAAGCTTTCTTT. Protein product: CASSDRAGGTEAFF.

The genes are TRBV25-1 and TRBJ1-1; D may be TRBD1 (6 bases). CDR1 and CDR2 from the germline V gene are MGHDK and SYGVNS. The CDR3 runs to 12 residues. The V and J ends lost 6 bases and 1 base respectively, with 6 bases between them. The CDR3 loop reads CASRGANTEAFF. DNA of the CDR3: TGTGCCAGCAGGGGGGCGAACACTGAAGCTTTCTTT.

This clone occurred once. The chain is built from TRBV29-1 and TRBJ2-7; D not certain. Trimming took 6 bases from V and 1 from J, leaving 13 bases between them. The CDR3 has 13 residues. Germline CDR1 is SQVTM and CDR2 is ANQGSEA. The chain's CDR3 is CSVQRVGSYEQYF. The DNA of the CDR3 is TGCAGCGTCCAAAGGGTTGGTTCCTACGAGCAGTACTTC.

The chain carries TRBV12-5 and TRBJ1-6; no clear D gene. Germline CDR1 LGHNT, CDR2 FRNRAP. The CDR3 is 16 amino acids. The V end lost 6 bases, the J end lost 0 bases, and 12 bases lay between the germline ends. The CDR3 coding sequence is TGTGCTAGTGGAACGGACTTTTTCTCCTATAATTCACCCCTCCACTTT. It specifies CASGTDFFSYNSPLHF.

For the CDR3, the DNA is TGTGCCAGTAGTATAGGGACTGAAGCTTTCTTT. Translation gives CASSIGTEAFF. The rearrangement uses TRBV19 and TRBJ1-1; no reliable D call. There are 11 residues in the CDR3. Germline assignment: CDR1 LNHDA and CDR2 SQIVND (reference sequence). V lost 1 base to trimming and J lost 5 bases, with 2 bases between them. The full variable domain, with the rest looked up from reference TRBV19 and TRBJ1-1, is DGGITQSPKYLFRKEGQNVTLSCEQNLNHDAMYWYRQDPGQGLRLIYYSQIVNDFQKGDIAEGYSVSREKKESFPLTVTSAQKNPTAFYLCASSIGTEAFFGQGTRLTVV.

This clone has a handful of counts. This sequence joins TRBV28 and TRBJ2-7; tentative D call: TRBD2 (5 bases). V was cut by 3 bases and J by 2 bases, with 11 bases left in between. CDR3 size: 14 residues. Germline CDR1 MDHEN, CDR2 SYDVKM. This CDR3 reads CASSLAGFTYEQYF. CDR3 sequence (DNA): TGTGCCAGCAGTTTGGCGGGTTTTACCTACGAGCAGTACTTC.

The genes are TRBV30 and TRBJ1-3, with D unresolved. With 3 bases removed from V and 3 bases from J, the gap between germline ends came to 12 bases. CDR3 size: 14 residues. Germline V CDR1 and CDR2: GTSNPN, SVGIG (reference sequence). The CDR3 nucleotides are TGTGCCTGGAGCCCCAAGGTAGTTGGAAACACCATATATTTT. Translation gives CAWSPKVVGNTIYF.

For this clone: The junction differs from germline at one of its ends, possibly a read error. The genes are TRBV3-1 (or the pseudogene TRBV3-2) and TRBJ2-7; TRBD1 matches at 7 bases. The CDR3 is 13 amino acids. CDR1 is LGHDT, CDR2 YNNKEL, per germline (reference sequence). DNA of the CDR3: TGTGCCAGCAGCCAAGCCAGGAAGGGACAGATCGACTTC. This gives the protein CASSQARKGQIDF.

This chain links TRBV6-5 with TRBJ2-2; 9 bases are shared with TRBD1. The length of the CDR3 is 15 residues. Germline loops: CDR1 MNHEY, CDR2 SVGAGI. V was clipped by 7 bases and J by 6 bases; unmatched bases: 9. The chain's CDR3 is CASTTIQGAAGELFF. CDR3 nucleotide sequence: TGTGCCAGCACCACAATACAGGGGGCGGCCGGGGAGCTGTTTTTT.

As DNA, the CDR3 is TGTGCCAGCAGTGGCGGGCTGGGCACTGAAGCTTTCTTT. This sequence encodes CASSGGLGTEAFF. This chain connects TRBV2 to TRBJ1-1; D is undetermined. The V end was cut by 4 bases, the J end by 4 bases, with 10 bases between. The CDR3 is made up of 13 amino acids. Germline loops: CDR1 SNHLY, CDR2 FYNNEI.

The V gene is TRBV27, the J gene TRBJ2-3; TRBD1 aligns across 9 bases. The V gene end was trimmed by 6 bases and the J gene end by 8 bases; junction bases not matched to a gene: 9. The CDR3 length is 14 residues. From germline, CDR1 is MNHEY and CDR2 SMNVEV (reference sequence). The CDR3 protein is CASRPGQGFVTQYF. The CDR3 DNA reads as TGTGCCAGCAGACCTGGACAGGGGTTCGTTACGCAGTATTTT.

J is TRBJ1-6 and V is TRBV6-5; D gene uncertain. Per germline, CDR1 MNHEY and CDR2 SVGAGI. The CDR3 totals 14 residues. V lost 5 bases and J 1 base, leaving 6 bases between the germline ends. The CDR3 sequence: CASSIRSYNSPLHF. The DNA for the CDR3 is TGTGCCAGCAGTATACGATCCTATAATTCACCCCTCCACTTT.

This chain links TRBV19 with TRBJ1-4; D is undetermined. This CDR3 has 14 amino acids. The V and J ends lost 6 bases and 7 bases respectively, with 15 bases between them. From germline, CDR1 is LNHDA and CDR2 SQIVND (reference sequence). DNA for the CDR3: TGTGCCAGTAGCAGTCTCGGCGTCGGTGAAAAACTGTTTTTT. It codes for CASSSLGVGEKLFF.

The CDR3 is CAISAGLVKNYGYTF. The CDR3 nucleotides are TGTGCCATCAGTGCGGGACTGGTCAAAAACTATGGCTACACCTTC. J is TRBJ1-2 and V is TRBV10-3; tentatively, D is TRBD1 (5 bases). The V and J ends lost 4 bases and 2 bases respectively, with 14 bases between them. In germline, CDR1 is ENHRY, CDR2 SYGVKD. The CDR3 sequence is 15 residues long.

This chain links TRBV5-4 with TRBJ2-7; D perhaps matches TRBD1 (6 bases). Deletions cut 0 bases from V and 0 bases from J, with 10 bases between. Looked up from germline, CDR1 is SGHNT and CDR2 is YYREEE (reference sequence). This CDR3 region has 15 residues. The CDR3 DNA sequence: TGTGCCAGCAGCTTGGGAGGACAGAGCTCCTACGAGCAGTACTTC. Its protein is CASSLGGQSSYEQYF.

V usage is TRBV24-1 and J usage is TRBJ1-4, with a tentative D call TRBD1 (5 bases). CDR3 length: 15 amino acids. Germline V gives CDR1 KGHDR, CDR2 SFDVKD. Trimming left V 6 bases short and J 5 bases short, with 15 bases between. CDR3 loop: CATSTGVGRNEKLFF. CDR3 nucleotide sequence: TGTGCCACCAGTACGGGGGTGGGGAGGAATGAAAAACTGTTTTTT.

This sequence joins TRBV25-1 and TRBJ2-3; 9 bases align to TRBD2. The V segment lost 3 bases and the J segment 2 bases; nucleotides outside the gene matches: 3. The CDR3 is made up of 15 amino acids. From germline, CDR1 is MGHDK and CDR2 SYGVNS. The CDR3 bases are TGTGCCAGCAGTGATAGCGGGGGTATCACAGATACGCAGTATTTT. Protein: CASSDSGGITDTQYF.

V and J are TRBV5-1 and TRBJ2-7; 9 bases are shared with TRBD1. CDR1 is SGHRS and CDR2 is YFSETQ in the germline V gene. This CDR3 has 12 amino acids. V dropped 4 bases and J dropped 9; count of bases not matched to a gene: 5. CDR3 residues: CASSPDRGWQYF. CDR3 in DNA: TGCGCCAGCAGCCCGGACAGGGGATGGCAGTACTTC.

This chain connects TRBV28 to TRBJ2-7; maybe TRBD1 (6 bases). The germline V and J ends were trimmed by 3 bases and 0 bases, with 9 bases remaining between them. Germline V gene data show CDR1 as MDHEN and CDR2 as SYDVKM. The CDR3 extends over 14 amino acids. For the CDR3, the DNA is TGTGCCAGCAGTTTTGGGGGCAGCTCCTACGAGCAGTACTTC. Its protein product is CASSFGGSSYEQYF.

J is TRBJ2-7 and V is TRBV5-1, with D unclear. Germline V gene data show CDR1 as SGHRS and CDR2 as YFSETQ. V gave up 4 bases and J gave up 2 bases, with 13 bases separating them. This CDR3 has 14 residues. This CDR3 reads CASSGKDGAYEQYF. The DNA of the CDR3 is TGCGCCAGCAGCGGAAAGGACGGAGCCTACGAGCAGTACTTC.

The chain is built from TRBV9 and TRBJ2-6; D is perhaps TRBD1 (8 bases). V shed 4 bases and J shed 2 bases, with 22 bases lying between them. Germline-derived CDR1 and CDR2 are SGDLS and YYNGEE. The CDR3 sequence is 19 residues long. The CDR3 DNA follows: TGTGCCAGCAGCCCATCGGAGGGGGGGACAGGAGCTGGGGCCAACGTCCTGACTTTC. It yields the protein CASSPSEGGTGAGANVLTF.

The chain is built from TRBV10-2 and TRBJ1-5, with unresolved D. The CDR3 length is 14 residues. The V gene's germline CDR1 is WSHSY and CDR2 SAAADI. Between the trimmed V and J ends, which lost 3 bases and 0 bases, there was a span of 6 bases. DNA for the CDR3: TGCGCCAGCAGTGAAGGGTTTAGCAATCAGCCCCAGCATTTT. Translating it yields CASSEGFSNQPQHF.

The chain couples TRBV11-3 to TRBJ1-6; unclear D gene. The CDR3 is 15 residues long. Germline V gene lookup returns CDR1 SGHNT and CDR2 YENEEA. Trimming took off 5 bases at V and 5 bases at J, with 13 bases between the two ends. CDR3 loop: CASSETERNNSPLHF. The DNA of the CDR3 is TGTGCCAGCAGCGAAACTGAGCGCAATAATTCACCCCTCCACTTT.

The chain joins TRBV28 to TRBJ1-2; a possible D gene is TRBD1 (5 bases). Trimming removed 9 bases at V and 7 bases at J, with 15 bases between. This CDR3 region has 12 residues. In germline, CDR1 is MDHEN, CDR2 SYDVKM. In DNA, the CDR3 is TGTGCCAGTTGGGGGGGTCCGGGTGGCTACACCTTC. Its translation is CASWGGPGGYTF.

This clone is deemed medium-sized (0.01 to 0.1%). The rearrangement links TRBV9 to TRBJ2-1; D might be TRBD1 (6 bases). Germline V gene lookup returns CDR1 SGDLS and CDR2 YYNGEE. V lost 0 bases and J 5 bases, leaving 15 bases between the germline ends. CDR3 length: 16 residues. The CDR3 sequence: CASSVDHRGGNNEQFF. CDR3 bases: TGTGCCAGCAGCGTAGATCACAGAGGGGGAAACAATGAGCAGTTCTTC.

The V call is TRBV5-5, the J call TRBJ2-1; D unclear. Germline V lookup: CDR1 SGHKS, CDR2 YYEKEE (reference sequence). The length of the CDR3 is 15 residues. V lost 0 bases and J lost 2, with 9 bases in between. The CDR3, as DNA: TGTGCCAGCAGCTTGGAGCCAAATCCCTACAATGAGCAGTTCTTC. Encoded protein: CASSLEPNPYNEQFF.

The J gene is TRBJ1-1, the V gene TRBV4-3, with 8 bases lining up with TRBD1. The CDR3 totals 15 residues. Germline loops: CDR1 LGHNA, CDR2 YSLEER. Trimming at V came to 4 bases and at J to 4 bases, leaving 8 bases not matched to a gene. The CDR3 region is CASSRDAGGVTEAFF. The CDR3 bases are TGCGCCAGCAGCCGAGATGCAGGGGGCGTCACTGAAGCTTTCTTT.

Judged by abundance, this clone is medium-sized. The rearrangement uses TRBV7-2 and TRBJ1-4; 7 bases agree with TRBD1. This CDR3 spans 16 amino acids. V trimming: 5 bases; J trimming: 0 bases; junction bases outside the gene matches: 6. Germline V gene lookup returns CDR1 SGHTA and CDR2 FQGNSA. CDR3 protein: CASSPRQGATNEKLFF. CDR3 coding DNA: TGTGCCAGCAGCCCCCGACAGGGCGCAACTAATGAAAAACTGTTTTTT.

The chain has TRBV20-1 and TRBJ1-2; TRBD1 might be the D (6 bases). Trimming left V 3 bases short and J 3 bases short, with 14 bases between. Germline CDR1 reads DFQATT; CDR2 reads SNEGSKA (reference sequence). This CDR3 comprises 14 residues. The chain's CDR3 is CSASRGGADYGYTF. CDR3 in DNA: TGCAGTGCTAGTCGGGGGGGCGCAGACTATGGCTACACCTTC.

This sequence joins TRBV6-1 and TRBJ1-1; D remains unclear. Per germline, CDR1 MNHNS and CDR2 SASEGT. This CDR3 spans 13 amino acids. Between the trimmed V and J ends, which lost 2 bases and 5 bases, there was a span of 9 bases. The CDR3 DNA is TGTGCCAGCAGTGAATTTGTTTATACTGAAGCTTTCTTT. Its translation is CASSEFVYTEAFF.